The sequence of this T cell receptor (beta chain) was determined in a study of patients and donors after allogeneic stem cell transplantation. A single count supports this clonotype. TCRdb reprocessed the RT-PCR reads via MiXCR and lists one record per CDR3 protein. Among about 210,000 distinct CDR3 sequences listed, about 37% were seen once. Trimming at V came to 6 bases and at J to 1 base, leaving 9 bases not matched to a gene. This CDR3 has 17 residues. Germline V lookup: CDR1 MNHNS, CDR2 SASEGT. This clonotype was obtained from a human donor who was either an allogeneic HSCT recipient or a stem cell or donor lymphocyte infusion donor (not recorded which). It is not recorded whose cells these are; they may come from a transplant donor. The J gene is TRBJ2-5, the V gene TRBV6-1; 12 bases line up with TRBD2. The sample was blood, either unsorted or a sorted T cell fraction (not recorded which). The CDR3 protein is CASRTGLAGSLQETQYF. For the CDR3, the DNA is TGTGCCAGCAGGACCGGACTAGCGGGGAGTCTCCAAGAGACCCAGTACTTC.